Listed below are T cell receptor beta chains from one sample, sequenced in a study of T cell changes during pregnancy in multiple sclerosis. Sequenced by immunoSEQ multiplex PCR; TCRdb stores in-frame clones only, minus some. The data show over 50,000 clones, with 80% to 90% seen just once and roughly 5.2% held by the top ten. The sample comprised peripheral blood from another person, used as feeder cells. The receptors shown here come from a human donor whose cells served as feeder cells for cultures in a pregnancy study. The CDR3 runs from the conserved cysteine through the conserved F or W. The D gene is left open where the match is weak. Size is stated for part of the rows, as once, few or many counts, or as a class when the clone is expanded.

CASSQEGQLNYGYTF	TGTGCCAGCAGCCAAGAGGGACAGCTTAACTATGGCTACACCTTC	15	.	TRBV7-8	TRBJ1-2	TRBD1
CAISESGDLDNEQFF	TGTGCCATCAGTGAGTCAGGCGACCTCGACAATGAGCAGTTCTTC	15	.	TRBV10-3	TRBJ2-1	.
CASSEPGLDTQYF	TGTGCCAGCAGTGAGCCGGGTTTGGATACGCAGTATTTT	13	.	TRBV2	TRBJ2-3	.
CASSLDSGGYEQYF	TGCGCCAGCAGCTTGGATAGCGGGGGTTACGAGCAGTACTTC	14	.	TRBV5-1	TRBJ2-7	TRBD2
CASSLAGTRDYEQYF	TGTGCCAGCAGCCTAGCCGGGACACGAGACTACGAGCAGTACTTC	15	.	TRBV7-9	TRBJ2-7	.
CAISESKGGLDTQYF	TGTGCCATCAGTGAGTCGAAAGGGGGGCTGGATACGCAGTATTTT	15	.	TRBV10-3	TRBJ2-3	.
CASAIPGTTQYF	TGTGCCAGCGCCATACCAGGGACTACGCAGTATTTT	12	.	TRBV9	TRBJ2-3	.
CASSSTRQAPSQQYF	TGCGCCAGCAGCTCGACGCGACAGGCCCCCAGCCAGCAGTACTTC	15	.	TRBV5-1	TRBJ2-7	.
CASSWDPSGGPWDTQYF	TGTGCCAGCAGCTGGGACCCTAGCGGGGGGCCTTGGGATACGCAGTATTTT	17	.	TRBV5-6	TRBJ2-3	TRBD2
CASSSWGRSYNEQFF	TGTGCCAGCAGTTCCTGGGGGCGCTCCTACAATGAGCAGTTCTTC	15	.	TRBV5-6	TRBJ2-1	.
CASSQVDRFNEKLFF	TGCGCCAGCAGCCAAGTAGACAGGTTTAATGAAAAACTGTTTTTT	15	.	TRBV4-1	TRBJ1-4	.
CASSRSPARGFIYEQYF	TGTGCCAGCAGCAGATCTCCCGCGCGGGGCTTCATCTACGAGCAGTACTTC	17	.	TRBV2	TRBJ2-7	.
CASSLSTRLESDGYTF	TGTGCCAGCAGCTTAAGCACGCGACTCGAGAGCGATGGCTACACCTTC	16	.	TRBV7-3	TRBJ1-2	.
CASSGRGADTQYF	TGTGCCAGCAGCGGGAGAGGGGCAGATACGCAGTATTTT	13	.	TRBV7-6	TRBJ2-3	.
CASSLDRDRVDF	TGTGCCAGCAGCCTGGACCGGGACAGGGTTGACTTC	12	.	TRBV14	TRBJ2-7	TRBD1
CSVTRDVEQYF	TGCAGCGTGACAAGGGATGTCGAGCAGTACTTC	11	.	TRBV29-1	TRBJ2-7	.
CASSLVPGGYEQYF	TGCGCCAGCAGCTTGGTCCCGGGAGGGTACGAGCAGTACTTC	14	.	TRBV5-1	TRBJ2-7	TRBD2
CASSALGQGSTEAFF	TGTGCCAGCAGCGCTCTGGGACAGGGATCCACTGAAGCTTTCTTT	15	.	TRBV2	TRBJ1-1	TRBD1
CASSPPGLAPNTDTQYF	TGTGCCAGCAGCCCACCGGGACTAGCGCCAAACACAGATACGCAGTATTTT	17	once	TRBV28	TRBJ2-3	TRBD2
CASSPGEGVNGYTF	TGTGCCAGCAGCCCAGGGGAGGGAGTGAATGGCTACACCTTC	14	.	TRBV25-1	TRBJ1-2	.
CASSLIAYNEQFF	TGTGCCAGCAGCTTAATCGCCTACAATGAGCAGTTCTTC	13	.	TRBV5-6	TRBJ2-1	.
CASSLAGTNTEAFF	TGTGCCAGCAGTTTAGCAGGGACGAACACTGAAGCTTTCTTT	14	.	TRBV27	TRBJ1-1	.
CASSLIPSIAGGNNEQFF	TGCGCCAGCAGCTTGATACCCTCAATAGCGGGAGGTAACAATGAGCAGTTCTTC	18	.	TRBV5-1	TRBJ2-1	TRBD2
CASSIWSDNGYTF	TGTGCCAGTAGTATTTGGTCGGATAATGGCTACACCTTC	13	once	TRBV19	TRBJ1-2	.
CASRTDRGQGNEQFF	TGTGCCAGCAGAACTGACAGGGGGCAAGGGAATGAGCAGTTCTTC	15	.	TRBV27	TRBJ2-1	TRBD1
CASSSRTDTQYF	TGCGCCAGCAGCTCACGGACAGATACGCAGTATTTT	12	.	TRBV5-1	TRBJ2-3	.
CASSQERVISGNTIYF	TGTGCCAGCAGCCAAGAGCGGGTAATCTCTGGAAACACCATATATTTT	16	.	TRBV4-2	TRBJ1-3	.
CASSLVTSGSYEQYF	TGCGCCAGCAGCTTGGTGACTAGCGGGAGTTACGAGCAGTACTTC	15	.	TRBV5-1	TRBJ2-7	TRBD2
CASEQGAVEAFF	TGTGCCAGCGAACAGGGGGCCGTTGAAGCTTTCTTT	12	once	TRBV6-1	TRBJ1-1	TRBD1
CASSPTSSNSYEQYF	TGTGCCAGCAGCCCAACGTCAAGTAACTCCTACGAGCAGTACTTC	15	.	TRBV5-4	TRBJ2-7	.
CASSWGSFAEAFF	TGTGCCAGCAGTTGGGGTTCTTTCGCTGAAGCTTTCTTT	13	.	TRBV5-6	TRBJ1-1	.
CASSSYTSGRGGDTQYF	TGTGCCAGCAGCTCCTATACTAGCGGGAGGGGTGGAGATACGCAGTATTTT	17	.	TRBV11-2	TRBJ2-3	TRBD2
CASSHQGVESTGELFF	TGCGCCAGCAGCCATCAGGGAGTCGAGAGCACCGGGGAGCTGTTTTTT	16	.	TRBV5-1	TRBJ2-2	.
CASSKSEGGEKLFF	TGTGCCAGCAGCAAATCCGAGGGCGGGGAAAAACTGTTTTTT	14	few	TRBV21-1	TRBJ1-4	.
CASSPGQGAVNEQFF	TGTGCCAGCTCACCGGGACAGGGAGCCGTCAATGAGCAGTTCTTC	15	.	TRBV18	TRBJ2-1	TRBD1